The present TCR beta chain was sequenced within a study of shared clonotypes between healthy human individuals. TCRdb keeps only in-frame clones here, not all; method: immunoSEQ multiplex PCR. The repertoire holds 2 million or so clones, with about 95% as singletons. The table lists this clone with a few counts. Only CD45RO-negative cells positively selected for CCR7 counted as naive CD8 cells, so terminally differentiated effector memory CD45RA+ cells were excluded. The CDR3 sequence is 13 residues long. Trimming stripped 6 bases from V and 7 bases from J, with 15 bases between. Germline CDR1 SNHLY, CDR2 FYNNEI.

This chain joins TRBV2 and TRBJ1-1, with a possible D match to TRBD1 (5 bases). The specimen was naive CD8+ T cells sorted from blood. The TCR originated in a young man in good health. CDR3 sequence reads: CASSPGPPVEAFF. DNA for the CDR3: TGTGCCAGCAGCCCGGGACCTCCCGTTGAAGCTTTCTTT.